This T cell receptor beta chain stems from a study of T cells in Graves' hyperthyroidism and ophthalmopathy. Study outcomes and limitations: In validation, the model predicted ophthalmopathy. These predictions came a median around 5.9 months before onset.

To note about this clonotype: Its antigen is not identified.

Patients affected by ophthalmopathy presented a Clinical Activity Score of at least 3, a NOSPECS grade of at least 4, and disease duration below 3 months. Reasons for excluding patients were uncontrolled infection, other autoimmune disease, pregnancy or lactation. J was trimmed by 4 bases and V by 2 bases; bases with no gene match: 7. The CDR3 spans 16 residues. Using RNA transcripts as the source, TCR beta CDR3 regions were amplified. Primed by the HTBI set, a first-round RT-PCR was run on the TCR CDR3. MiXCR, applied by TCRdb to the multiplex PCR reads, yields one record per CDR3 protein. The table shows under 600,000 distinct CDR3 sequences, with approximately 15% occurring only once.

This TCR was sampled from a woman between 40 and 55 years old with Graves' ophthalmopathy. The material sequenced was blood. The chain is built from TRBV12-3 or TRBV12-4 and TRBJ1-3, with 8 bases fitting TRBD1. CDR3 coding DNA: TGTGCCAGCAGTTTAAGTAGTTCAGGGGGCGGAAACACCATATATTTT. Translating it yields CASSLSSSGGGNTIYF.